This entry lists 27 T cell receptor beta chains sequenced from one sample in a study of shared clonotypes between healthy human individuals. Libraries were prepared by immunoSEQ multiplex PCR; TCRdb keeps only in-frame clonotypes and omits some of them. The table lists a few million clones, approximately 90% of them singletons. Sequenced: naive CD4+ T cells sorted from blood. Stated subset: CD45RA+ positively selected. The receptors were gathered from a man younger than 35 in good health.

The chain links TRBV5-6 to TRBJ2-2; 7 bases agree with TRBD2. The CDR3 is 17 amino acids. V was pared by 6 bases and J by 4 bases, with 15 bases of the junction left unmatched. Germline lookup yields CDR1 SGHDT and CDR2 YYEEEE. The CDR3 DNA is TGTGCCAGCACCCCCCCAGTCTTTCCGGGGGGCACCGGGGAGCTGTTTTTT. It translates to CASTPPVFPGGTGELFF.

This sequence joins TRBV14 and TRBJ2-5; D may be TRBD1 (6 bases). Trimming shortened V by 4 bases and J by 2 bases, and 14 bases separated the two germline ends. CDR1 and CDR2 (germline): SGHDN, FVKESK. This CDR3 region has 15 residues. CDR3 nucleotides: TGTGCCAGCAGCCGCCAGTATGGACAGCAAGAGACCCAGTACTTC. This gives the protein CASSRQYGQQETQYF.

The chain uses TRBV9 and TRBJ1-5; D is ambiguous. The CDR3 spans 16 residues. Trimming pared 4 bases from V and 0 bases from J, leaving 14 bases between. The germline CDR1 and CDR2 sequences are SGDLS and YYNGEE. DNA of the CDR3: TGTGCCAGCAGCCTACCCCCCACGGGTAGCAATCAGCCCCAGCATTTT. This sequence encodes CASSLPPTGSNQPQHF.

The chain combines TRBV7-8 with TRBJ1-5; D is perhaps TRBD1 (5 bases). V gave up 1 base and J gave up 6 bases, with 7 bases separating them. CDR3 size: 13 residues. In germline, CDR1 is SGHVS, CDR2 FQNEAQ. As DNA, the CDR3 is TGTGCCAGCAGCTTAGGGAGGGGTCAGCCCCAGCATTTT. Translating gives CASSLGRGQPQHF. The full variable domain, its missing parts supplied by reference TRBV7-8 and TRBJ1-5, is GAGVSQSPRYKVAKRGQDVALRCDPISGHVSLFWYQQALGQGPEFLTYFQNEAQLDKSGLPSDRFFAERPEGSVSTLKIQRTQQEDSAVYLCASSLGRGQPQHFGDGTRLSIL.

This chain links TRBV5-1 with TRBJ2-1; no clear D. The CDR3 is 16 amino acids. The ends were cut back, 0 bases at V and 0 bases at J, with 10 bases in the middle. Germline V lookup: CDR1 SGHRS, CDR2 YFSETQ. In DNA form, the CDR3 reads TGCGCCAGCAGCTTGGCTGTGGGTAACTCCTACAATGAGCAGTTCTTC. As protein: CASSLAVGNSYNEQFF.

The rearrangement links TRBV5-5 to TRBJ1-5, with unresolved D. V was shortened by 1 base and J by 0 bases, with 8 bases between the two germline ends. Germline values: CDR1 SGHKS, CDR2 YYEKEE (reference sequence). The CDR3 loop spans 15 amino acids. CDR3 amino acids: CASSLFQYSNQPQHF. CDR3 nucleotides: TGTGCCAGCAGCTTGTTTCAGTATAGCAATCAGCCCCAGCATTTT.

J is TRBJ2-6 and V is TRBV5-1, with a possible D match to TRBD2 (7 bases). The CDR3 spans 17 residues. Looked up from germline, CDR1 is SGHRS and CDR2 is YFSETQ. Trimming removed 0 bases from V and 1 base from J, with 11 bases in between. As DNA, the CDR3 is TGCGCCAGCAGCTTGGCGGGGGGCCCGTCTGGGGCCAACGTCCTGACTTTC. Encoded protein: CASSLAGGPSGANVLTF.

The V and J genes are TRBV19 and TRBJ1-5; D is uncertain. Germline values: CDR1 LNHDA, CDR2 SQIVND (reference sequence). V lost 5 bases, J lost 2 bases, and 13 bases lay in between. The CDR3 consists of 15 residues. CDR3 coding DNA: TGTGCCAGTAGTGACATTTCGCTGGGCAATCAGCCCCAGCATTTT. Its translation is CASSDISLGNQPQHF. Full variable domain (remainder filled in from reference TRBV19 and TRBJ1-5): DGGITQSPKYLFRKEGQNVTLSCEQNLNHDAMYWYRQDPGQGLRLIYYSQIVNDFQKGDIAEGYSVSREKKESFPLTVTSAQKNPTAFYLCASSDISLGNQPQHFGDGTRLSIL.

The chain joins TRBV10-3 to TRBJ1-2; D is uncertain. CDR1 ENHRY and CDR2 SYGVKD come from the germline V gene. This CDR3 has 16 amino acids. V was shortened by 0 bases and J by 2 bases, with 13 bases between the two germline ends. The CDR3 region is CAISESDDAKNYGYTF. The CDR3 nucleotides read TGTGCCATCAGTGAGTCGGACGACGCAAAAAACTATGGCTACACCTTC.

This chain connects TRBV6-1 to TRBJ2-7; D unresolved. From germline, CDR1 is MNHNS and CDR2 SASEGT. This CDR3 spans 15 amino acids. V lost 7 bases, J lost 2 bases, and 18 bases lay in between. CDR3 residues: CASNLKMGTTYEQYF. In nucleotides, the CDR3 is TGTGCCAGCAATCTAAAAATGGGCACCACCTACGAGCAGTACTTC.

A single count supports this clone. The chain carries TRBV18 and TRBJ2-1; maybe TRBD1 (6 bases). The germline V gene has CDR1 KGHSH and CDR2 LQKENI. The V end was cut by 5 bases, the J end by 6 bases, with 14 bases between. This CDR3 has 14 amino acids. CDR3 residues: CASSRQENPNEQFF. DNA of the CDR3: TGTGCCAGCTCAAGACAGGAGAACCCCAATGAGCAGTTCTTC.

The chain employs TRBV10-3 and TRBJ2-3; TRBD1 is a possible D gene (6 bases). The CDR3 is made up of 13 amino acids. The germline V and J ends were trimmed by 3 bases and 6 bases, with 10 bases remaining between them. Per the germline V gene, CDR1 is ENHRY and CDR2 is SYGVKD. The CDR3 nucleotides read TGTGCCATCAGTGAAGGGGGTTCGGATACGCAGTATTTT. Translated, it gives CAISEGGSDTQYF.

V is TRBV11-1 and J is TRBJ2-7, with 8 bases lining up with TRBD1. This CDR3 comprises 14 residues. Per the germline V gene, CDR1 is SGHAT and CDR2 is FQDESV (reference sequence). J lost 3 bases, V lost 5 bases, and 6 bases had no gene match. The CDR3 DNA reads TGTGCCAGCAGCCCAGGGGGCGCAATCTACGAGCAGTACTTC. It translates to CASSPGGAIYEQYF.

The chain is built from TRBV5-1 and TRBJ1-5; D is unclear. This CDR3 is built from 15 residues. Per the germline V gene, CDR1 is SGHRS and CDR2 is YFSETQ. Deletions cut 9 bases from V and 4 bases from J, with 20 bases between. The CDR3 bases are TGCGCCATCCCTAGGGAGGTCGTACGTAATCAGCCCCAGCATTTT. Residues: CAIPREVVRNQPQHF. Full variable domain (missing parts from reference TRBV5-1 and TRBJ1-5): KAGVTQTPRYLIKTRGQQVTLSCSPISGHRSVSWYQQTPGQGLQFLFEYFSETQRNKGNFPGRFSGRQFSNSRSEMNVSTLELGDSALYLCAIPREVVRNQPQHFGDGTRLSIL.

This clone appeared once. The genes are TRBV9 and TRBJ1-5; D gene unclear. V lost 9 bases, J lost 9 bases, and 7 bases lay in between. The CDR3 spans 9 residues. Germline CDR1 SGDLS, CDR2 YYNGEE. In nucleotides, the CDR3 is TGTGCCACCCTGGCGCCCCAGCATTTT. Translation gives CATLAPQHF.

J is TRBJ2-3 and V is TRBV4-1; D ambiguous. Trimming stripped 2 bases from V and 3 bases from J, with 9 bases between. Germline V CDR1 and CDR2: MGHRA, YSYEKL. This CDR3 contains 14 residues. The CDR3 DNA reads as TGCGCCAGCAGCCAAATAACAGATACAGATACGCAGTATTTT. It yields the protein CASSQITDTDTQYF.

The chain has TRBV7-8 and TRBJ1-4, with a tentative D call TRBD1 (6 bases). The CDR3 sequence is 15 residues long. The germline V and J ends were trimmed by 5 bases and 0 bases, with 10 bases remaining between them. Germline CDR1 SGHVS, CDR2 FQNEAQ. CDR3 sequence reads: CASSKPGATNEKLFF. The CDR3, as DNA: TGTGCCAGCAGCAAACCAGGGGCAACTAATGAAAAACTGTTTTTT.

J is TRBJ2-5 and V is TRBV7-9; D may be TRBD2 (6 bases). The DNA end favors TRBJ2-7, so the J call may be wrong. Germline CDR1 reads SEHNR; CDR2 reads FQNEAQ (reference sequence). The CDR3 has 14 residues. CDR3 residues: CASSLGGGPYEQYF. In DNA, the CDR3 is TGTGCCAGCAGCTTAGGGGGAGGTCCCTACGAGCAGTACTTC.

In DNA form, the CDR3 reads TGTGCCAGCAGCTTCGGCAGAAAGAACACTGAAGCTTTCTTT. It is translated as CASSFGRKNTEAFF. This chain connects TRBV5-4 to TRBJ1-1, with D hard to call. V was pared by 2 bases and J by 1 base, with 9 bases between. The CDR3 sequence is 14 residues long. Germline V gene sequence: CDR1 SGHNT, CDR2 YYREEE (reference sequence).

This clone appeared a single time. The V and J genes are TRBV6-4 and TRBJ2-7, with 9 bases fitting TRBD1. Germline V gene data show CDR1 as MRHNA and CDR2 as SNTAGT. V was pared by 5 bases and J by 4 bases, with 15 bases of the junction left unmatched. CDR3 length equals 17 residues. CDR3: CASSYRDRVIGLYEQYF. The DNA for the CDR3 is TGTGCCAGCAGTTACCGGGACAGGGTAATAGGGCTTTACGAGCAGTACTTC.

The chain links TRBV4-3 to TRBJ2-5; 12 bases match TRBD2. The CDR3 totals 17 residues. Germline trimming cut 3 bases from V and 5 bases from J; bases unmatched to any gene: 10. Germline CDR1 is LGHNA and CDR2 is YSLEER. Written as DNA, the CDR3 is TGCGCCAGCAGCCAGTACAGACTAGCGGGAGTGGGTGAGACCCAGTACTTC. Translated, it gives CASSQYRLAGVGETQYF.

V and J are TRBV7-2 and TRBJ1-6; D unresolved. Per the germline V gene, CDR1 is SGHTA and CDR2 is FQGNSA. This CDR3 is built from 13 residues. The V end lost 3 bases, the J end lost 8 bases, and 8 bases lay between the germline ends. In DNA, the CDR3 is TGTGCCAGCAGCTTTTACGTCGATTCACCCCTCCACTTT. It codes for CASSFYVDSPLHF.

Comment on this clone: Other DNA sequences from this sample encode an identical CDR3 as well. This chain links TRBV30 with TRBJ1-3; D unresolved. In germline, CDR1 is GTSNPN, CDR2 SVGIG (reference sequence). The CDR3 extends over 13 amino acids. Trimming pared 1 base from V and 0 bases from J, leaving 4 bases between. The CDR3: CAWSAGSGNTIYF. DNA of the CDR3: TGTGCCTGGAGTGCAGGCTCTGGAAACACCATATATTTT.

This chain links TRBV18 with TRBJ2-7; 8 bases line up with TRBD2. This CDR3 has 15 amino acids. Germline V gives CDR1 KGHSH, CDR2 LQKENI. With 6 bases clipped from V and 7 bases from J, the junction kept 14 bases outside the gene matches. The CDR3, as DNA: TGTGCCAGCTCCCCCGCGGGGGGTTCGAGGGGAGAGCAGTACTTC. As protein: CASSPAGGSRGEQYF.

This chain connects TRBV7-2 to TRBJ2-3; 9 positions match TRBD2. V was clipped by 2 bases and J by 2 bases; unmatched bases: 5. This CDR3 is built from 16 residues. In germline, CDR1 is SGHTA, CDR2 FQGNSA. The CDR3 DNA follows: TGTGCCAGCAGCTTACTAGCGGGGACTATCACAGATACGCAGTATTTT. Translating it yields CASSLLAGTITDTQYF.

Worth noting for this clone: The same CDR3 arises from other DNA sequences in this sample as well. The chain recombines TRBV20-1 with TRBJ2-7; D unclear. Germline CDR1 reads DFQATT; CDR2 reads SNEGSKA (reference sequence). V gave up 3 bases and J gave up 6 bases, with 9 bases separating them. This CDR3 has 11 amino acids. CDR3 sequence reads: CSARISSEQYF. CDR3 in DNA: TGCAGTGCTAGGATTAGTTCCGAGCAGTACTTC.

This chain joins TRBV4-1 and TRBJ2-5; no firm D call. The germline gives CDR1 MGHRA, CDR2 YSYEKL. This CDR3 comprises 13 residues. The V gene lost 5 bases and the J gene lost 5 bases, with 12 bases spanning the gap. The CDR3 sequence: CASSGLPWETQYF. In DNA, the CDR3 is TGCGCCAGCAGCGGGTTACCGTGGGAGACCCAGTACTTC.